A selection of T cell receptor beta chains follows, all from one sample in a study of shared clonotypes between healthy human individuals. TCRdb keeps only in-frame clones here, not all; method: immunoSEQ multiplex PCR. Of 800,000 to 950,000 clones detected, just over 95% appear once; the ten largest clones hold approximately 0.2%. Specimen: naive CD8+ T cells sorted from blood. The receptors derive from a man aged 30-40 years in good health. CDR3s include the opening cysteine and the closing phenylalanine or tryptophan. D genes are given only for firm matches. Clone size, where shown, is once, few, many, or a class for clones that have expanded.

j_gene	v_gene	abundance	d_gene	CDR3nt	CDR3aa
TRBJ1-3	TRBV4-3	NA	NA	TGCGCCAGCAGCCCGATGGGTGATGACACCATATATTTT	CASSPMGDDTIYF
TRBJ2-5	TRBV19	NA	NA	TGTGCCAGTAGTATTGCCGGGGGGCTAGCGAAAGAGACCCAGTACTTC	CASSIAGGLAKETQYF
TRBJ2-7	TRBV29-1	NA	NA	TGCAGCGTTGCTAGGGTCGGAGGCTCCTACGAGCAGTACTTC	CSVARVGGSYEQYF
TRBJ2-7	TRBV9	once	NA	TGTGCCAGCAGCGTAGGAGGAAACGAGCAGTACTTC	CASSVGGNEQYF
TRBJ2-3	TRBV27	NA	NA	TGTGCCAGCAACCCACTAGCAGACACAGATACGCAGTATTTT	CASNPLADTDTQYF
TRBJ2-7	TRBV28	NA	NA	TGTGCCAGCAGTCCACTATACCGGGACAATACCTACGAGCAGTACTTC	CASSPLYRDNTYEQYF
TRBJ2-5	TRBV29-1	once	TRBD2	TGCAGCGTTCTACTAGCGGGGGCCCAAGAGACCCAGTACTTC	CSVLLAGAQETQYF
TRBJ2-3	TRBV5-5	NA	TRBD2	TGTGCCAGCAGCTCGCAGGGACTAGCGGGAGAAAGGTCAGATACGCAGTATTTT	CASSSQGLAGERSDTQYF
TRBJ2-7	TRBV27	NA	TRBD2	TGTGCCAGCAGTCGGGGGGGCTCGGGGGAGCAGTACTTC	CASSRGGSGEQYF
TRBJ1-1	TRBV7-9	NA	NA	TGTGCCAGCAGCTTAGCGGATGGCACTGAAGCTTTCTTT	CASSLADGTEAFF